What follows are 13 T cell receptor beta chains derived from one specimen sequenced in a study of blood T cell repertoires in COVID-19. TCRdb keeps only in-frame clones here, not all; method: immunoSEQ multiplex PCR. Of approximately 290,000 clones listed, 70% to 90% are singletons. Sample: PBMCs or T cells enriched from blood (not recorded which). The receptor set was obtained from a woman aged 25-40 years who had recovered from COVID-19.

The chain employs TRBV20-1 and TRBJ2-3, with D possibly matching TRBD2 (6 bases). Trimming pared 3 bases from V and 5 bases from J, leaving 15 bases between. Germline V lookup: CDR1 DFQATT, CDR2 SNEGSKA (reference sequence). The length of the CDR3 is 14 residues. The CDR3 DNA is TGCAGTGCTAGTGGCCCGGGAGCGGTAGATACGCAGTATTTT. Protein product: CSASGPGAVDTQYF.

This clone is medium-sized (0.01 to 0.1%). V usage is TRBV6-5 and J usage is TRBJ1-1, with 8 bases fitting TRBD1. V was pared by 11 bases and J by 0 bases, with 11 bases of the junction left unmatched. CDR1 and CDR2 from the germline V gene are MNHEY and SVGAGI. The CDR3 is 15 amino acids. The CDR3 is CAATGDGDMNTEAFF. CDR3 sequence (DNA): TGTGCCGCGACAGGGGATGGGGATATGAACACTGAAGCTTTCTTT.

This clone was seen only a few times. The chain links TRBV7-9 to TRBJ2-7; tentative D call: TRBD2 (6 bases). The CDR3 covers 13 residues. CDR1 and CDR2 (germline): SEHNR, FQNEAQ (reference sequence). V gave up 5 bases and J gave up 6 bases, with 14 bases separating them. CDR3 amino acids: CASSPLRGVEQYF. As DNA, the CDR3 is TGTGCCAGCAGCCCGCTGCGGGGTGTCGAGCAGTACTTC.

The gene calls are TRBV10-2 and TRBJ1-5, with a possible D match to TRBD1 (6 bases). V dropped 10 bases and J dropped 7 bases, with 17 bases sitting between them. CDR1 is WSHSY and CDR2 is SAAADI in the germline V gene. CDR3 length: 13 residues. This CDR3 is CATRTESWQPQHF. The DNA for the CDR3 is TGCGCCACCCGGACAGAGAGTTGGCAGCCCCAGCATTTT.

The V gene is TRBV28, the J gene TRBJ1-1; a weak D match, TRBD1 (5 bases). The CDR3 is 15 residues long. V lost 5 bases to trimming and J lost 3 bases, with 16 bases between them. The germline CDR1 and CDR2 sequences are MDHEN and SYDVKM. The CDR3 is CASSRWGGGHTEAFF. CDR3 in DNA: TGTGCCAGCAGTCGTTGGGGCGGAGGGCACACTGAAGCTTTCTTT.

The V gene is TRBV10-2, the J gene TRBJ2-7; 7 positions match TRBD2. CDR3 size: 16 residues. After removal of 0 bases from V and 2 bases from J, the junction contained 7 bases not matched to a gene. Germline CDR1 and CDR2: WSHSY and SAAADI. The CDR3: CASSESPGRITYEQYF. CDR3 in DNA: TGCGCCAGCAGTGAGTCGCCCGGGAGGATCACCTACGAGCAGTACTTC.

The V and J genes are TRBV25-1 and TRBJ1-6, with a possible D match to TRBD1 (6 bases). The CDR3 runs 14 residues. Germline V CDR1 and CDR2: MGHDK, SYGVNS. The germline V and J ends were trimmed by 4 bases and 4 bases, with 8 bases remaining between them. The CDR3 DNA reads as TGTGCCAGCAGTGGCAGGGGATATAATTCACCCCTCCACTTT. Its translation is CASSGRGYNSPLHF.

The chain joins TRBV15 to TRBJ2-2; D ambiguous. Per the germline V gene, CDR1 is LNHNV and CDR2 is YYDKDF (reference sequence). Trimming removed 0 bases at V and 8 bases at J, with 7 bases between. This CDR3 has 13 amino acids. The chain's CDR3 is CATSRDRIGELFF. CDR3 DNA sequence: TGTGCCACCAGCAGAGACAGAATTGGGGAGCTGTTTTTT.

In nucleotides, the CDR3 is TGTGCCAGCAGCCAAGGACTAGCCTTAAGTCTGTACTTC. Its protein product is CASSQGLALSLYF. The chain couples TRBV3-1 (or the pseudogene TRBV3-2) to TRBJ2-7, with 7 bases fitting TRBD2. CDR3 length equals 13 residues. The germline V gene encodes CDR1 LGHDT and CDR2 YNNKEL (reference sequence). V was clipped by 1 base and J by 12 bases; unmatched bases: 9.

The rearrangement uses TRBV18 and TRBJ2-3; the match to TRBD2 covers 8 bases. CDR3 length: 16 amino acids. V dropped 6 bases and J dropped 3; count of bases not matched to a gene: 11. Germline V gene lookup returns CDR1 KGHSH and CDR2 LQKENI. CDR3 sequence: CASSLNQAGVTDTQYF. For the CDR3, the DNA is TGTGCCAGCTCCCTCAACCAAGCGGGAGTGACAGATACGCAGTATTTT. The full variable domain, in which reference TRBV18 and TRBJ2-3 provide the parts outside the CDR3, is NAGVMQNPRHLVRRRGQEARLRCSPMKGHSHVYWYRQLPEEGLKFMVYLQKENIIDESGMPKERFSAEFPKEGPSILRIQQVVRGDSAAYFCASSLNQAGVTDTQYFGPGTRLTVL.

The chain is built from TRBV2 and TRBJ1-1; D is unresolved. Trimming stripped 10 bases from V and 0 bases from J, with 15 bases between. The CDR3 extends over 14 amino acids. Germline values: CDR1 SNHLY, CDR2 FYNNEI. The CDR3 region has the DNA TGTGCCACAGCTTGGTGGGCAGTGAACACTGAAGCTTTCTTT. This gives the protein CATAWWAVNTEAFF. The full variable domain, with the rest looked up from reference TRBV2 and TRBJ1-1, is EPEVTQTPSHQVTQMGQEVILRCVPISNHLYFYWYRQILGQKVEFLVSFYNNEISEKSEIFDDQFSVERPDGSNFTLKIRSTKLEDSAMYFCATAWWAVNTEAFFGQGTRLTVV.

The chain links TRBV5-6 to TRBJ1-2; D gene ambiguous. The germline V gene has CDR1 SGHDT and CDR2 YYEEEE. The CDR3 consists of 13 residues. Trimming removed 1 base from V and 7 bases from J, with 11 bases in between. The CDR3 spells CASSLHGSGGYTF. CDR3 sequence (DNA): TGTGCCAGCAGCTTGCACGGTAGTGGTGGCTACACCTTC.

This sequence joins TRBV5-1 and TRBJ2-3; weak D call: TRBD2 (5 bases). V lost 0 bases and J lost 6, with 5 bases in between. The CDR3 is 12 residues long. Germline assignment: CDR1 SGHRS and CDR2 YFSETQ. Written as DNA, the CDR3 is TGCGCCAGCAGCTTGGGAGGGGATACGCAGTATTTT. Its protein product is CASSLGGDTQYF.